These T cell receptor beta chains were read from a single sample in a study of cytomegalovirus exposure and HLA in healthy donors. Sequenced by immunoSEQ multiplex PCR; TCRdb stores in-frame clones only, minus some. The profile shows some 150,000 clones, more than 80% of them singletons. Sequenced input: PBMCs. These receptors originate from a woman between 18 and 30 years old in good health and CMV-seronegative. Each CDR3 is given with its conserved first and last residue. Each record gives: CDR3 DNA, CDR3 protein, J gene, clone size, V gene, D gene. D genes are given only for firm matches. Clone size is shown for a subset of rows, as once, few, many or a class of expanded clone.

CDR3nt: TGTGCCACCACCTCGACGGGGAGGGATAGCAATCAGCCCCAGCATTTT
CDR3aa: CATTSTGRDSNQPQHF
j_gene: TRBJ1-5
abundance: few
v_gene: TRBV15
d_gene: -

CDR3nt: TGTGCCAGCAGCGACCGTTCGGCGGCCTCCTACAATGAGCAGTTCTTC
CDR3aa: CASSDRSAASYNEQFF
j_gene: TRBJ2-1
abundance: -
v_gene: TRBV28
d_gene: -

CDR3nt: TGTGCCAGTAGTCAGCGGAGGAGCTCCTACAATGAGCAGTTCTTC
CDR3aa: CASSQRRSSYNEQFF
j_gene: TRBJ2-1
abundance: -
v_gene: TRBV19
d_gene: -

CDR3nt: TGTGCCAGCAGCGCCGGGACTAGCGGCACCTGGTCCTACGAGCAGTACTTC
CDR3aa: CASSAGTSGTWSYEQYF
j_gene: TRBJ2-7
abundance: -
v_gene: TRBV9
d_gene: TRBD2

CDR3nt: TGTGCCAGCAGCTCATCCGGGACTAGCGGGAACAATGAGCAGTTCTTC
CDR3aa: CASSSSGTSGNNEQFF
j_gene: TRBJ2-1
abundance: -
v_gene: TRBV7-6
d_gene: TRBD2

CDR3nt: TGTGCCAGCAGTGAAGGGGTTATGGGACTAGCGGGAGGGGGTCGGGTTTTC
CDR3aa: CASSEGVMGLAGGGRVF
j_gene: TRBJ2-7
abundance: -
v_gene: TRBV6-1
d_gene: TRBD2

CDR3nt: TGCGCCAGCAGCCAAGTAGGCAGGGCCGGCATTCAGTACTTC
CDR3aa: CASSQVGRAGIQYF
j_gene: TRBJ2-4
abundance: -
v_gene: TRBV4-3
d_gene: -

CDR3nt: TGCGCCAGCAGCTTGGAACTAGCTAGCAACGAGCAGTACTTC
CDR3aa: CASSLELASNEQYF
j_gene: TRBJ2-7
abundance: -
v_gene: TRBV5-1
d_gene: -

CDR3nt: TGTGCCAGCAGTGAGAGGACAGGGGGCTTAAACATTCAGTACTTC
CDR3aa: CASSERTGGLNIQYF
j_gene: TRBJ2-4
abundance: -
v_gene: TRBV25-1
d_gene: TRBD1

CDR3nt: TGTGCTAGCAGCTCGACAGTCTACAATGAGCAGTTCTTC
CDR3aa: CASSSTVYNEQFF
j_gene: TRBJ2-1
abundance: -
v_gene: TRBV7-7
d_gene: -

CDR3nt: TGTGCCAGCAGCTTAGCGGGGACTAGTGTCAATGAGCAGTTCTTC
CDR3aa: CASSLAGTSVNEQFF
j_gene: TRBJ2-1
abundance: -
v_gene: TRBV7-9
d_gene: TRBD2

CDR3nt: TGTGCCAGCAGCTCTACTAGCGGGAGGGCCAATGAGCAGTTCTTC
CDR3aa: CASSSTSGRANEQFF
j_gene: TRBJ2-1
abundance: -
v_gene: TRBV7-8
d_gene: TRBD2

CDR3nt: TGTGCCACCAGCAGGGACAGGGGAATGAACACTGAAGCTTTCTTT
CDR3aa: CATSRDRGMNTEAFF
j_gene: TRBJ1-1
abundance: -
v_gene: TRBV15
d_gene: TRBD1

CDR3nt: TGTTCCAGCAGCGCCCGACAGGTCTCTGGAAACACCATATATTTT
CDR3aa: CSSSARQVSGNTIYF
j_gene: TRBJ1-3
abundance: -
v_gene: TRBV7-9
d_gene: -

CDR3nt: TGTGCCAGCAGCCCCGCAGAGGCCTACTATGGCTACACCTTC
CDR3aa: CASSPAEAYYGYTF
j_gene: TRBJ1-2
abundance: -
v_gene: TRBV9
d_gene: -

CDR3nt: TGCAGCGCCCGCCGACTAACGGGGAGCACAGATACGCAGTATTTT
CDR3aa: CSARRLTGSTDTQYF
j_gene: TRBJ2-3
abundance: -
v_gene: TRBV29-1
d_gene: -

CDR3nt: TGTGCCAGCAGTGTATTCCTAGTCGGAGATACGCAGTATTTT
CDR3aa: CASSVFLVGDTQYF
j_gene: TRBJ2-3
abundance: -
v_gene: TRBV2
d_gene: -

CDR3nt: TGTGCCAGCAGCGTAGATGGCGGTAGCACAGATACGCAGTATTTT
CDR3aa: CASSVDGGSTDTQYF
j_gene: TRBJ2-3
abundance: -
v_gene: TRBV9
d_gene: -

CDR3nt: TGTGCCAGCAGCTTGAACAACAATCAGCCCCAGCATTTT
CDR3aa: CASSLNNNQPQHF
j_gene: TRBJ1-5
abundance: few
v_gene: TRBV5-6
d_gene: -

CDR3nt: TGTGCCAGCAGCTTAGTAGCCGGACAGTCCTACGAGCAGTACTTC
CDR3aa: CASSLVAGQSYEQYF
j_gene: TRBJ2-7
abundance: -
v_gene: TRBV7-6
d_gene: -

CDR3nt: TGTGCCAGCAGTTACTCCGGACTAGCGGGAGTACACGAGCAGTACTTC
CDR3aa: CASSYSGLAGVHEQYF
j_gene: TRBJ2-7
abundance: -
v_gene: TRBV6-5
d_gene: TRBD2

CDR3nt: TGTGCCAGTAGTCGATTAAACAGTGACACTGAAGCTTTCTTT
CDR3aa: CASSRLNSDTEAFF
j_gene: TRBJ1-1
abundance: -
v_gene: TRBV19
d_gene: -

CDR3nt: TGTGCCAGCAGTCGACTCGTCGACAGGCCGACGGACGAGCAGTACTTC
CDR3aa: CASSRLVDRPTDEQYF
j_gene: TRBJ2-7
abundance: -
v_gene: TRBV27
d_gene: -

CDR3nt: TGCGCCAGCAGCTTGGAACCCTTGGGAGGGAGTTTCGCAGATACGCAGTATTTT
CDR3aa: CASSLEPLGGSFADTQYF
j_gene: TRBJ2-3
abundance: -
v_gene: TRBV5-1
d_gene: TRBD2

CDR3nt: TGTGCTAGTGGTTTGGGTCAACAGTACCAAGAGACCCAGTACTTC
CDR3aa: CASGLGQQYQETQYF
j_gene: TRBJ2-5
abundance: once
v_gene: TRBV12-5
d_gene: -

CDR3nt: TGTGCCAGCAGTTTACTAGCGGACACAGATACGCAGTATTTT
CDR3aa: CASSLLADTDTQYF
j_gene: TRBJ2-3
abundance: -
v_gene: TRBV27
d_gene: TRBD2

CDR3nt: TGTGCTAGTGGTTCAGGGTTTCTCGCCTACGAGCAGTACTTC
CDR3aa: CASGSGFLAYEQYF
j_gene: TRBJ2-7
abundance: -
v_gene: TRBV12-5
d_gene: -

CDR3nt: TGTGCCAGTAGTAAACAACCTCTCTCCTACAATGAGCAGTTCTTC
CDR3aa: CASSKQPLSYNEQFF
j_gene: TRBJ2-1
abundance: -
v_gene: TRBV19
d_gene: -

CDR3nt: TGTGCCAGCAGATTACTCTCTGGGGCCAACGTCCTGACTTTC
CDR3aa: CASRLLSGANVLTF
j_gene: TRBJ2-6
abundance: few
v_gene: TRBV5-5
d_gene: -

CDR3nt: TGTTCCAGCCAGTTACAAGAGACCCAGTACTTC
CDR3aa: CSSQLQETQYF
j_gene: TRBJ2-5
abundance: -
v_gene: TRBV7-9
d_gene: -

CDR3nt: TGTGCCAGCAGCTCATCTACTCCCTACGAGCAGTACTTC
CDR3aa: CASSSSTPYEQYF
j_gene: TRBJ2-7
abundance: -
v_gene: TRBV28
d_gene: -

CDR3nt: TGTGCCAGTAGACAGGGGACAGGGGTTTATAATGAGCAGTTCTTC
CDR3aa: CASRQGTGVYNEQFF
j_gene: TRBJ2-1
abundance: -
v_gene: TRBV19
d_gene: TRBD1

CDR3nt: TGTGCCTGGAGTAGGGGGCCCGAGGGAAACACCATATATTTT
CDR3aa: CAWSRGPEGNTIYF
j_gene: TRBJ1-3
abundance: -
v_gene: TRBV30
d_gene: TRBD1

CDR3nt: TGTGCCATCAGTGATGGCAGCGGGTCGAACACCGGGGAGCTGTTTTTT
CDR3aa: CAISDGSGSNTGELFF
j_gene: TRBJ2-2
abundance: -
v_gene: TRBV10-3
d_gene: -

CDR3nt: TGTGCCAGTCGGAAAGGGGGAGTTGGAAACACCATATATTTT
CDR3aa: CASRKGGVGNTIYF
j_gene: TRBJ1-3
abundance: -
v_gene: TRBV19
d_gene: -

CDR3nt: TGTGCCAGCAGTTACTCAGGGGGATTGGGGGAGCAGTACTTC
CDR3aa: CASSYSGGLGEQYF
j_gene: TRBJ2-5
abundance: once
v_gene: TRBV6-5
d_gene: -

CDR3nt: TGTGCCAGCAGCCCGACAGGGGAAGAGACCCAGTACTTC
CDR3aa: CASSPTGEETQYF
j_gene: TRBJ2-5
abundance: -
v_gene: TRBV6-6
d_gene: TRBD1

CDR3nt: TGTGCCAGCAGTTTCGGGACAGGGTCCCGCACAGATACGCAGTATTTT
CDR3aa: CASSFGTGSRTDTQYF
j_gene: TRBJ2-3
abundance: -
v_gene: TRBV27
d_gene: TRBD1

CDR3nt: TGCAGTGCTACCGCTAACTATGGCTACACCTTC
CDR3aa: CSATANYGYTF
j_gene: TRBJ1-2
abundance: -
v_gene: TRBV20-1
d_gene: -

CDR3nt: TGTGCCAGCAGCTCTTACTTCAGGGTCCACGAGCAGTACTTC
CDR3aa: CASSSYFRVHEQYF
j_gene: TRBJ2-7
abundance: -
v_gene: TRBV5-6
d_gene: -

CDR3nt: TGCGCCAGCAGCCAACAGGGGCTACCGGGGTCACCCCTCCACTTT
CDR3aa: CASSQQGLPGSPLHF
j_gene: TRBJ1-6
abundance: -
v_gene: TRBV4-1
d_gene: -

CDR3nt: TGTGCCAGCAGCGAAAGGGACAGGGGTTCTGGGGCCAACGTCCTGACTTTC
CDR3aa: CASSERDRGSGANVLTF
j_gene: TRBJ2-6
abundance: few
v_gene: TRBV6-4
d_gene: TRBD1

CDR3nt: TGTGCCAGCGGGTACAGGGAGCAGCCCCAGCATTTT
CDR3aa: CASGYREQPQHF
j_gene: TRBJ1-5
abundance: few
v_gene: TRBV2
d_gene: -

CDR3nt: TGTGCCAGCAGCTTCGGCCAGCGGGGGGAGACCCAGTACTTC
CDR3aa: CASSFGQRGETQYF
j_gene: TRBJ2-5
abundance: -
v_gene: TRBV7-9
d_gene: TRBD2

CDR3nt: TGTGCTAGTGTCCCGGGACAGGCTTACAATGAGCAGTTCTTC
CDR3aa: CASVPGQAYNEQFF
j_gene: TRBJ2-1
abundance: -
v_gene: TRBV12-5
d_gene: TRBD1

CDR3nt: TGTGCCAGCAGTTTAAAGCCCTACAATGAGCAGTTCTTC
CDR3aa: CASSLKPYNEQFF
j_gene: TRBJ2-1
abundance: -
v_gene: TRBV28
d_gene: -

CDR3nt: TGCGCCAGCAGCCCGGGGACAGGGGGCGTTTGGGATGAGCAGTTCTTC
CDR3aa: CASSPGTGGVWDEQFF
j_gene: TRBJ2-1
abundance: -
v_gene: TRBV4-1
d_gene: TRBD1

CDR3nt: TGTGCCAGCAGCTTAGACGAACAGGGCTACGAGCAGTACTTC
CDR3aa: CASSLDEQGYEQYF
j_gene: TRBJ2-7
abundance: -
v_gene: TRBV11-2
d_gene: -

CDR3nt: TGTGCCAGTAGCCCGGGACAGGAAAACACTGAAGCTTTCTTT
CDR3aa: CASSPGQENTEAFF
j_gene: TRBJ1-1
abundance: -
v_gene: TRBV19
d_gene: TRBD1

CDR3nt: TGTGCCAGCAGTGAGGGAGGGGGGGTGAACTACGAGCAGTACTTC
CDR3aa: CASSEGGGVNYEQYF
j_gene: TRBJ2-7
abundance: -
v_gene: TRBV2
d_gene: -